The clone carrying this T cell receptor (beta chain) has a count of ten or more. During its preparation, the TCRbeta library received unique molecular identifiers. TCRdb itself ran the PCR reads through MiXCR, one entry per CDR3 protein. This repertoire shows approximately 500,000 distinct CDR3 sequences, 8% to 11% found once; its top ten account for 2% to 2.5%. This record comes from a study of T-cell reconstitution after alpha-beta-depleted transplantation in children. CDR1 is DFQATT, CDR2 SNEGSKA, per germline (reference sequence). The V end was cut by 7 bases, the J end by 2 bases, with 21 bases between. The CDR3 covers 15 residues.

This chain connects TRBV20-1 to TRBJ2-7; a weak D match, TRBD2 (6 bases). The TCR sequence derives from a child aged 2 to 10 with inherited bone marrow failure, due to receive a stem cell transplant. Sample: PBMCs, taken before TCRalphabeta/CD19-depleted stem cell transplant. DNA for the CDR3: TGCAGTGTCAGGGAGAGCGCGGGACGCCCCTACGAGCAGTACTTC. Amino acids: CSVRESAGRPYEQYF.